The 21 T cell receptor beta chains below all came from one sample that was sequenced in a study of memory CD4+ T cells and cytomegalovirus serostatus. Single viable CD3+CD4+CD8-CD45RO+ cells were sorted as the memory CD4+ T cells. Assay: immunoSEQ multiplex PCR; the TCRdb copy retains only in-frame clones and omits some. The sample has around 40,000 clones; 60% to 85% are singletons. Material for sequencing was memory CD4+ T cells from blood. These receptors were taken from an adult in good health and CMV-seronegative.

Note on this clone: The junction differs from germline at one of its ends, possibly a read error. The genes are TRBV7-7 and TRBJ2-5; the D gene could be TRBD1 or TRBD2 (5 bases each). This CDR3 spans 14 amino acids. Germline V lookup: CDR1 SSHAT, CDR2 FNYEAQ (reference sequence). CDR3 sequence reads: CASSLGDHQETQYF. The CDR3 DNA follows: TGTGCTAGCAGCTTAGGGGACCACCAAGAGACCCAGTACTTC.

This clone was seen just once. CDR3 in amino acids: CASSINRVGNTIYF. CDR3 nucleotide sequence: TGTGCCAGCAGTATTAACAGGGTTGGAAACACCATATATTTT. The J gene is TRBJ1-3, the V gene TRBV6-1; the D gene is possibly TRBD1 (6 bases). The germline CDR1 and CDR2 sequences are MNHNS and SASEGT. Trimming cost V 5 bases and J 3 bases, with 11 bases left between them. The CDR3 is 14 amino acids.

The rearrangement uses TRBV29-1 and TRBJ1-5; D ambiguous. Trimming stripped 4 bases from V and 2 bases from J, with 12 bases between. The CDR3 consists of 14 residues. Germline CDR1 and CDR2: SQVTM and ANQGSEA. The CDR3 protein is CSVGGDVGNQPQHF. CDR3 in DNA: TGCAGCGTTGGGGGAGATGTCGGCAATCAGCCCCAGCATTTT.

The chain's CDR3 is CASSSRDRVVSPLHF. CDR3 bases: TGTGCCAGCAGCTCTCGGGACAGGGTGGTTTCACCCCTCCACTTT. The V gene is TRBV7-2, the J gene TRBJ1-6; 9 bases map to TRBD1. Germline V gene sequence: CDR1 SGHTA, CDR2 FQGNSA. V trimming: 4 bases; J trimming: 9 bases; junction bases outside the gene matches: 7. The CDR3 extends over 15 amino acids.

The chain joins TRBV11-2 to TRBJ1-1; D remains ambiguous. V lost 0 bases to trimming and J lost 11 bases, with 10 bases between them. This CDR3 has 12 amino acids. CDR1 is SGHAT, CDR2 FQNNGV, per germline. CDR3 DNA sequence: TGTGCCAGCAGCTTAGATTGGGCGGTGGCTTTCTTT. Encoded protein: CASSLDWAVAFF.

The gene calls are TRBV19 and TRBJ2-7; the match to TRBD1 covers 8 bases. From germline, CDR1 is LNHDA and CDR2 SQIVND (reference sequence). V lost 5 bases, J lost 3 bases, and 9 bases stayed unmatched. The CDR3 totals 15 residues. CDR3 sequence reads: CASSVNPQGDYEQYF. CDR3 in DNA: TGTGCCAGTAGTGTGAACCCACAGGGGGACTACGAGCAGTACTTC.

This clone appeared a single time. The J gene is TRBJ1-1, the V gene TRBV6-5, with D possibly matching TRBD1 (5 bases). Germline V gene lookup returns CDR1 MNHEY and CDR2 SVGAGI. The CDR3 spans 14 residues. The V end was cut by 6 bases, the J end by 0 bases, with 11 bases between. Here the CDR3 DNA reads TGTGCCAGCAGAGTTACAGGTATGAACACTGAAGCTTTCTTT. Amino acids: CASRVTGMNTEAFF.

The V call is TRBV7-9, the J call TRBJ2-1, with D hard to call. Trimming pared 4 bases from V and 9 bases from J, leaving 13 bases between. The CDR3 loop spans 13 amino acids. Per germline, CDR1 SEHNR and CDR2 FQNEAQ (reference sequence). As DNA, the CDR3 is TGTGCCAGCAGCTCGGTATTCACACTTGAGCAGTTCTTC. This codes for CASSSVFTLEQFF. Supplemented by reference TRBV7-9 and TRBJ2-1, the full variable domain reads DTGVSQNPRHKITKRGQNVTFRCDPISEHNRLYWYRQTLGQGPEFLTYFQNEAQLEKSRLLSDRFSAERPKGSFSTLEIQRTEQGDSAMYLCASSSVFTLEQFFGPGTRLTVL.

J is TRBJ2-1 and V is TRBV29-1, with unresolved D. Trimming took off 4 bases at V and 9 bases at J, with 16 bases between the two ends. This CDR3 contains 13 residues. The germline V gene has CDR1 SQVTM and CDR2 ANQGSEA. The CDR3 nucleotides read TGCAGCGTTGCTCTACTACGGCAAGGTGAGCAGTTCTTC. It encodes CSVALLRQGEQFF.

This clone was picked up a small number of times. The V and J genes are TRBV18 and TRBJ1-1; TRBD1 is a possible D gene (5 bases). The CDR3 loop spans 13 amino acids. In germline, CDR1 is KGHSH, CDR2 LQKENI. V lost 2 bases to trimming and J lost 1 base, with 5 bases between them. CDR3 residues: CASSPGGNTEAFF. In DNA, the CDR3 is TGTGCCAGCTCACCAGGGGGGAACACTGAAGCTTTCTTT.

This clone was seen only a few times. V gene TRBV6-1 combines with J gene TRBJ1-5, with TRBD1 matching 7 bases. Unmatched junction bases numbered 3, after V lost 7 bases and J lost 3 bases. The length of the CDR3 is 13 residues. Germline V CDR1 and CDR2: MNHNS, SASEGT. CDR3 coding DNA: TGTGCCAGCAAACAGGGGCCCAATCAGCCCCAGCATTTT. Translated, it gives CASKQGPNQPQHF.

V is TRBV27 and J is TRBJ2-5; D unclear. The CDR3 is made up of 13 amino acids. Germline loops: CDR1 MNHEY, CDR2 SMNVEV (reference sequence). V shed 6 bases and J shed 13 bases, with 21 bases lying between them. Here the CDR3 DNA reads TGTGCCAGCAGAGGGAAAACGGCAGGCCAGTCGTACTTC. The encoded protein is CASRGKTAGQSYF.

The gene calls are TRBV19 and TRBJ2-2; 9 nucleotides line up with TRBD1. This CDR3 contains 16 residues. The V and J ends lost 7 bases and 1 base, in that order; junction bases with no gene match: 7. Looked up from germline, CDR1 is LNHDA and CDR2 is SQIVND (reference sequence). The CDR3 sequence is CASNHRGRGNTGELFF. CDR3 coding DNA: TGTGCCAGTAATCACAGGGGGCGAGGGAACACCGGGGAGCTGTTTTTT. Based on the CDR3 plus reference TRBV19 and TRBJ2-2, the full variable domain is DGGITQSPKYLFRKEGQNVTLSCEQNLNHDAMYWYRQDPGQGLRLIYYSQIVNDFQKGDIAEGYSVSREKKESFPLTVTSAQKNPTAFYLCASNHRGRGNTGELFFGEGSRLTVL.

This chain connects TRBV6-6 to TRBJ2-7, with 8 positions matching TRBD1. Germline V gene sequence: CDR1 MNHNY, CDR2 SVGAGI (reference sequence). Unmatched junction bases numbered 11, after V lost 6 bases and J lost 7 bases. The CDR3 sequence is 14 residues long. The CDR3 DNA sequence: TGTGCCAGCAGCCAGACAGGGGTGGAAGGGGAGCAGTACTTC. Amino acids: CASSQTGVEGEQYF.

This clone was seen once. The chain combines TRBV7-8 with TRBJ1-4; perhaps TRBD1 as D (5 bases). Per the germline V gene, CDR1 is SGHVS and CDR2 is FQNEAQ. Trimming pared 1 base from V and 7 bases from J, leaving 10 bases between. The CDR3 loop spans 14 amino acids. CDR3 in amino acids: CASSLGGAGEKLFF. CDR3 bases: TGTGCCAGCAGCTTAGGTGGGGCCGGTGAAAAACTGTTTTTT.

This chain uses TRBV29-1 with TRBJ2-1; D possibly corresponds to TRBD1 (5 bases). V was clipped by 6 bases and J by 2 bases, with 14 bases between them. Germline V gene lookup returns CDR1 SQVTM and CDR2 ANQGSEA. The CDR3 has 14 amino acids. The CDR3 coding sequence is TGCAGCGTGGGGCTCCCGGAGACCTACAATGAGCAGTTCTTC. Its translation: CSVGLPETYNEQFF.

This clone was counted a single time. This chain connects TRBV30 to TRBJ1-5; the D gene is possibly TRBD1 (5 bases). The CDR3 totals 13 residues. The germline CDR1 and CDR2 sequences are GTSNPN and SVGIG (reference sequence). V was shortened by 4 bases and J by 6 bases, with 13 bases between the two germline ends. CDR3 sequence reads: CAWNQGMGQPQHF. CDR3 coding DNA: TGTGCCTGGAACCAGGGAATGGGTCAGCCCCAGCATTTT. The full variable domain, rest sourced from reference TRBV30 and TRBJ1-5, is SQTIHQWPATLVQPVGSPLSLECTVEGTSNPNLYWYRQAAGRGLQLLFYSVGIGQISSEVPQNLSASRPQDRQFILSSKKLLLSDSGFYLCAWNQGMGQPQHFGDGTRLSIL.

The chain uses TRBV18 and TRBJ2-5, with TRBD2 matching over 13 bases. J gave up 6 bases and V 3 bases, and 7 bases lay outside the gene matches. The CDR3 totals 16 residues. Germline assignment: CDR1 KGHSH and CDR2 LQKENI. This chain's CDR3 is CASSPTSGGPGKTQYF. CDR3 DNA sequence: TGTGCCAGCTCACCGACTAGCGGGGGGCCGGGGAAGACCCAGTACTTC.

This chain links TRBV7-2 with TRBJ2-2; no clear D. The V and J ends lost 7 bases and 0 bases respectively, with 9 bases between them. This CDR3 comprises 14 residues. Germline CDR1 reads SGHTA; CDR2 reads FQGNSA. As DNA, the CDR3 is TGTGCCAGCACTAACCCCACGAACACCGGGGAGCTGTTTTTT. This gives the protein CASTNPTNTGELFF.

The chain uses TRBV9 and TRBJ1-5; D is unclear. The CDR3 consists of 15 residues. V was trimmed by 0 bases and J by 1 base, leaving 8 bases between them. The germline gives CDR1 SGDLS, CDR2 YYNGEE. The CDR3 reads CASSVGTASNQPQHF. In nucleotides, the CDR3 is TGTGCCAGCAGCGTAGGGACGGCCAGCAATCAGCCCCAGCATTTT.

This chain joins TRBV6-5 and TRBJ1-2; 7 bases agree with TRBD1. V gave up 5 bases and J gave up 3 bases; unmatched junction bases: 9. Looked up from germline, CDR1 is MNHEY and CDR2 is SVGAGI. The CDR3 extends over 15 amino acids. The CDR3 is CASSRSSGQDYGYTF. CDR3 DNA: TGTGCCAGCAGTAGATCCTCCGGACAGGACTATGGCTACACCTTC.